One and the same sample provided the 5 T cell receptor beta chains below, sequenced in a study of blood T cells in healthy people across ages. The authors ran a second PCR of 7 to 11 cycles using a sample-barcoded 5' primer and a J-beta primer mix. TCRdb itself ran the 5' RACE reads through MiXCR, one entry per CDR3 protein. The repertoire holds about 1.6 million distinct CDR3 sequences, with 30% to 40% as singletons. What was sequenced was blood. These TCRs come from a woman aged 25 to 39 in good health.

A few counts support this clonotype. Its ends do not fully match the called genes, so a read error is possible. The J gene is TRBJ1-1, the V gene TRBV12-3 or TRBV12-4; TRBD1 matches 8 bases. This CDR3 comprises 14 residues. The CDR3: CAGRTGPMNTEAFF. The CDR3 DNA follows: TGTGCCGGCAGGACAGGGCCGATGAACACTGAAGCTTTCTTT.

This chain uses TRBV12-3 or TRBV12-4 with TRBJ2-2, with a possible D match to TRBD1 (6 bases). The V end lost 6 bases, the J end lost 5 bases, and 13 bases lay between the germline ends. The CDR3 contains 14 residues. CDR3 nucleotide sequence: TGTGCCAGCAGCCTGCTGGACAGAACCGGGGAGCTGTTTTTT. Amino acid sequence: CASSLLDRTGELFF.

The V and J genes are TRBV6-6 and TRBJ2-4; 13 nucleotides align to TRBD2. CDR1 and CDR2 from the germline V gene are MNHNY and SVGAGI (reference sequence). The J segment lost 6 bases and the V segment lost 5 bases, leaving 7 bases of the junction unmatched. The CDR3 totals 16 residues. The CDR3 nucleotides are TGTGCCAGCAGTACCCAGCGGACTAGCGGGGGAAACATTCAGTACTTC. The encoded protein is CASSTQRTSGGNIQYF.

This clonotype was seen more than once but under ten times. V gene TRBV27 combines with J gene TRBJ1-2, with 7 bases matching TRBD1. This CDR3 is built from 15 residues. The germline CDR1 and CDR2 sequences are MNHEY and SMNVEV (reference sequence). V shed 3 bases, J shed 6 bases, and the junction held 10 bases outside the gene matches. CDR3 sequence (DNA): TGTGCCAGCAGTTTTCTCTTTAGGGGGCTTGATGGCTACACCTTC. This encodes CASSFLFRGLDGYTF.

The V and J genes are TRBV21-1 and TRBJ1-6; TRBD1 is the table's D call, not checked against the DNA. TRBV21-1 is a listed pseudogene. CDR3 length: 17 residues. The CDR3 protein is CASSISFRGDNNSPLHF. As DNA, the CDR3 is TGTGCCAGCAGCATAAGCTTCCGGGGTGACAATAATTCACCCCTCCACTTT.